This T cell receptor (beta chain) was sequenced during a study of vaccination and CD4 T cells after COVID-19. In regard to this clonotype: Its specificity is not known.

The Oncomine TCR Beta short-read assay was what sequenced the DNA obtained from cultured CD4+ T cells. Someone extracted genomic DNA from cultured CD4+ T cells. TCRdb passed the PCR reads through MiXCR, listing each CDR3 protein once. Among 8,000 to 10,000 distinct CDR3 sequences listed, 28% were seen once. Treatment reported: 10-day PBMC culture with coronavirus spike peptide pools or control peptides (ViraFEST assay). From the unexposed donor, CD4+ T cells were collected ahead of the COVID-19 pandemic (2011-2018). The ViraFEST method relied on peptide pools to expand antigen-specific T cells, followed by TCR sequencing. With 1 base clipped from V and 3 bases from J, the junction kept 21 bases outside the gene matches. The CDR3 is 21 residues long. The germline V gene encodes CDR1 LGHDT and CDR2 YNNKEL (reference sequence).

The chain employs TRBV3-1 and TRBJ2-3, with TRBD2 matching 8 bases. Input material: CD4+ T cells from blood, cultured in vitro. This receptor was taken from a human donor in good health. CDR3 DNA: TGTGCCAGCAGCCAAGTTTTTCCCTTGGTTGAGGAGCGGGAGTTGACAGATACGCAGTATTTT. Its protein is CASSQVFPLVEERELTDTQYF.